Sequencing of this T cell receptor (beta chain) was carried out in a study of naive and memory T cell subsets. Study-wide findings and caveats: TCR transcript changes with activation or differentiation may affect this RNA method.

Adult healthy volunteers gave 2.5 ml peripheral blood for whole-blood RNA. TCR cDNA received a 3' ligated oligonucleotide that carried a UMI. Unsorted total RNA, roughly 1 to 1,100 ng, was DNase treated before reverse transcription. V was trimmed by 3 bases and J by 7 bases, leaving 5 bases between them. The CDR3 is 10 amino acids. CDR1 is SQVTM, CDR2 ANQGSEA, per germline. For blood and skin samples, reverse transcription used TCR alpha and beta constant primers. In TCRdb, the 5' RACE reads were re-called with MiXCR into one record per CDR3 protein. The data show approximately 24,000 distinct CDR3 sequences, around 25% seen once. This clonotype has at least ten counts. Its target is not known.

This chain links TRBV29-1 with TRBJ2-3, with D unresolved. The clonotype was recovered from a female donor in good health. This CDR3 is CSVEGNTQYF. In DNA, the CDR3 is TGCAGCGTTGAGGGGAATACGCAGTATTTT.